This TCR beta chain was recorded in a study of cytotoxic CD8 clonotypes in ibrutinib-treated CLL. Regarding the study as a whole: Sustained-remission and progressing patients diverged in sampling times.

Germline V gene data show CDR1 as SGHTA and CDR2 as FQGNSA. The germline V and J ends were trimmed by 1 base and 10 bases, with 5 bases remaining between them. The CDR3 loop spans 12 amino acids. Target depth was 1 in 200,000 to 1 in 1 million T cells, about 10x per clonotype. The data were produced by immunoSEQ multiplex PCR, yet TCRdb's version contains in-frame clones alone and is incomplete. The sample contains about 68,000 clones, about two thirds of which appear only once. Worth noting for this clone: Its antigen is as yet unknown. The same CDR3 arises from other DNA sequences in this sample as well.

This receptor was taken from a human donor with chronic lymphocytic leukemia. This chain links TRBV7-2 with TRBJ1-6, with D hard to call. The source material was PBMCs, sampled after 12 months of ibrutinib treatment. The CDR3 spells CASSLVGSPLHF. The CDR3 bases are TGTGCCAGCAGCTTAGTAGGGTCACCCCTCCACTTT. Full variable domain (remainder filled in from reference TRBV7-2 and TRBJ1-6): GAGVSQSPSNKVTEKGKDVELRCDPISGHTALYWYRQSLGQGLEFLIYFQGNSAPDKSGLPSDRFSAERTGGSVSTLTIQRTQQEDSAVYLCASSLVGSPLHFGNGTRLTVT.